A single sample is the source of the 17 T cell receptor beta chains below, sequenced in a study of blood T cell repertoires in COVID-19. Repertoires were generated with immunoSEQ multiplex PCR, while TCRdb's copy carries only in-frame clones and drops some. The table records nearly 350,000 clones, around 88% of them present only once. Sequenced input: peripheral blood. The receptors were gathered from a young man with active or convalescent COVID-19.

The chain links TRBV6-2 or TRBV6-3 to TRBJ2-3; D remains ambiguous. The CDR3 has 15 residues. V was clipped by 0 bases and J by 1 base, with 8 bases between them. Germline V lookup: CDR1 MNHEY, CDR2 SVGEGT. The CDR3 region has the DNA TGTGCCAGCAGTTACTCCCAACTTCGCACAGATACGCAGTATTTT. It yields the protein CASSYSQLRTDTQYF.

This CDR3 is CASSTRDRGSNTEAFF. DNA for the CDR3: TGTGCCAGCAGCACCCGGGACAGGGGATCGAACACTGAAGCTTTCTTT. The V call is TRBV11-3, the J call TRBJ1-1; the match to TRBD1 covers 10 bases. The CDR3 has 16 residues. Germline loops: CDR1 SGHNT, CDR2 YENEEA. Germline trimming cut 5 bases from V and 1 base from J; bases unmatched to any gene: 7.

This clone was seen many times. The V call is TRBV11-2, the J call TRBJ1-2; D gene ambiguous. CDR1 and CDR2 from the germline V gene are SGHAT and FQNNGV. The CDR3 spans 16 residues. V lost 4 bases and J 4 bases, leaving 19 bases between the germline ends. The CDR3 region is CASSSVGQRGFYGYTF. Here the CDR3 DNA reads TGTGCCAGCAGCTCGGTGGGCCAGCGGGGATTCTATGGCTACACCTTC.

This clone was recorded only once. The CDR3 reads CASSETHNYGYTF. The CDR3 region has the DNA TGTGCCAGCAGCGAAACACACAACTATGGCTACACCTTC. The rearrangement joins TRBV9 to TRBJ1-2, with no clear D. Trimming cost V 3 bases and J 2 bases, with 8 bases left between them. Germline V gene data show CDR1 as SGDLS and CDR2 as YYNGEE. The CDR3 is made up of 13 amino acids.

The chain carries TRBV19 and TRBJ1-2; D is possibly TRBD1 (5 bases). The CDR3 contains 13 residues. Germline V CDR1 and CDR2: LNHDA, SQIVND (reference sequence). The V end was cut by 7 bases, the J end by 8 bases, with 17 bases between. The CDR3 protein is CASKEGLNAGYTF. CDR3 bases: TGTGCCAGTAAGGAGGGGTTGAACGCGGGCTACACCTTC.

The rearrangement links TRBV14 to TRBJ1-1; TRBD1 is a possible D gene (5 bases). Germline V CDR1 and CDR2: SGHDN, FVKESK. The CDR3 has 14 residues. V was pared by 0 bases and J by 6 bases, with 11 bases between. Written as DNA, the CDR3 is TGTGCCAGCAGCCAAGAATGGTGGGGCCCTGAAGCTTTCTTT. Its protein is CASSQEWWGPEAFF.

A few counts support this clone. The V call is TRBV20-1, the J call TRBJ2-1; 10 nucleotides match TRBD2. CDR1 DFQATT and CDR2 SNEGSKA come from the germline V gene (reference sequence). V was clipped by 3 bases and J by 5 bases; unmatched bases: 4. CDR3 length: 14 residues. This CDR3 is CSASRLAGDNEQFF. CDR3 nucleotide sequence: TGCAGTGCTAGTCGCCTAGCGGGAGACAATGAGCAGTTCTTC.

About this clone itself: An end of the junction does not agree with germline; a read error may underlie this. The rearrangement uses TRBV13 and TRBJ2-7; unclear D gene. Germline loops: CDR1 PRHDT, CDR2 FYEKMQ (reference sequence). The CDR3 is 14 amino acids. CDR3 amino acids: CASSFPSTSHEQYF. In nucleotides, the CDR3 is TGTGCCAGCAGCTTTCCTTCTACCTCCCACGAGCAGTACTTC.

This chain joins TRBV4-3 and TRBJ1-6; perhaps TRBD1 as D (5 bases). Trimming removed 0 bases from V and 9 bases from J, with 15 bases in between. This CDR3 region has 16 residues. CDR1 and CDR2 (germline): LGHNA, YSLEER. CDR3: CASSQDRAGSSSPLHF. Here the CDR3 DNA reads TGCGCCAGCAGCCAAGATAGGGCAGGGTCTAGTTCACCCCTCCACTTT.

CDR3 coding DNA: TGTGCCAGCAGCCGAGGGACAGACCTAGGTGGCTACACCTTC. This gives the protein CASSRGTDLGGYTF. The chain couples TRBV3-1 (or the pseudogene TRBV3-2) to TRBJ1-2, with TRBD1 matching over 7 bases. Germline trimming cut 4 bases from V and 7 bases from J; bases unmatched to any gene: 9. The germline CDR1 and CDR2 sequences are LGHDT and YNNKEL (reference sequence). The CDR3 is made up of 14 amino acids.

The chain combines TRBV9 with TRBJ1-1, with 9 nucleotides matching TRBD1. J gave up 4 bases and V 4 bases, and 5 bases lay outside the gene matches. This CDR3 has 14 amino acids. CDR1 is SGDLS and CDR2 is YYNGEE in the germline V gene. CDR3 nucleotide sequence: TGTGCCAGCAGCCTCGGGACAGGGTTCACTGAAGCTTTCTTT. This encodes CASSLGTGFTEAFF.

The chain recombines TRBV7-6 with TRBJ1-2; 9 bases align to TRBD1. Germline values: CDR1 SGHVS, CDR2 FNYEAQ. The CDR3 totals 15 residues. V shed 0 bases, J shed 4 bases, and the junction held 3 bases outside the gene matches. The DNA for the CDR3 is TGTGCCAGCAGCTTAGCGGGACAGGGTGCCTATGGCTACACCTTC. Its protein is CASSLAGQGAYGYTF.

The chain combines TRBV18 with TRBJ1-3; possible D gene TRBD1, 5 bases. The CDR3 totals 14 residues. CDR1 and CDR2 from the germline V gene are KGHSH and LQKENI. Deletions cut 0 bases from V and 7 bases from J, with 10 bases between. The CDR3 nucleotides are TGTGCCAGCTCACCACCGCCAGGGATCAACACCATATATTTT. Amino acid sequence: CASSPPPGINTIYF. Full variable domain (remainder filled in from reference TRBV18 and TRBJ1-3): NAGVMQNPRHLVRRRGQEARLRCSPMKGHSHVYWYRQLPEEGLKFMVYLQKENIIDESGMPKERFSAEFPKEGPSILRIQQVVRGDSAAYFCASSPPPGINTIYFGEGSWLTVV.

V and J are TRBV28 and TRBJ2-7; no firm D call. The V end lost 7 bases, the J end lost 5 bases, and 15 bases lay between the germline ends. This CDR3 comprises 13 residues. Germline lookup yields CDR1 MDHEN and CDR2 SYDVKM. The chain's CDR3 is CASKLLHRDEQYF. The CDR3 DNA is TGTGCCAGCAAATTACTACATCGGGACGAGCAGTACTTC.

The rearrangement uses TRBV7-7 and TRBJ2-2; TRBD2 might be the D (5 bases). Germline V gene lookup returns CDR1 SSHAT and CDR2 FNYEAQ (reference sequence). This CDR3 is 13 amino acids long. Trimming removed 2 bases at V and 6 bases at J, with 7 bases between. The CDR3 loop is CASSLSEAGELFF. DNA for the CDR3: TGTGCCAGCAGCTTATCGGAGGCCGGGGAGCTGTTTTTT. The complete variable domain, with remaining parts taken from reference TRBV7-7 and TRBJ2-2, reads GAGVSQSPRYKVTKRGQDVTLRCDPISSHATLYWYQQALGQGPEFLTYFNYEAQPDKSGLPSDRFSAERPEGSISTLTIQRTEQRDSAMYRCASSLSEAGELFFGEGSRLTVL.

This CDR3 is CASSYLDRQETQYF. The CDR3 nucleotides read TGTGCCAGCAGTTACCTGGACAGGCAAGAGACCCAGTACTTC. The chain has TRBV28 and TRBJ2-5, with 7 bases identical to TRBD1. Germline assignment: CDR1 MDHEN and CDR2 SYDVKM. The V gene end was trimmed by 4 bases and the J gene end by 2 bases; junction bases not matched to a gene: 4. The CDR3 totals 14 residues.

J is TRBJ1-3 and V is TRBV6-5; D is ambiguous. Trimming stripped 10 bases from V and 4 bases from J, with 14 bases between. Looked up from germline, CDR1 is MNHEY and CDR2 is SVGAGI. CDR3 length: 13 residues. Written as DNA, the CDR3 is TGTGCCACCTTTACTCGGGGAGGAAACACCATATATTTT. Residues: CATFTRGGNTIYF.